Here is one T cell receptor (beta chain) with its context. Antigen specificity is unknown. This sample stems from a study of a mutant IDH1 vaccine in newly diagnosed glioma. Only in-frame clones appear in the TCRdb table, and some are missing; sequencing was by immunoSEQ multiplex PCR. The table has fewer than 65,000 clones, roughly four fifths seen once. Germline loops: CDR1 SNHLY, CDR2 FYNNEI. V shed 3 bases and J 2 bases; nucleotides not matched to a gene: 2. The CDR3 length is 14 residues. Time point in this sample: week 5, during vaccination. What each vaccine dose contained was 300 ug of mutant IDH1 20-mer peptide, accompanied by topical imiquimod. The donors had new WHO grade 3 or 4 astrocytomas; these were IDH1-mutant and ATRX-lost.

The material was PBMCs, obtained from a glioma patient whose treatment included an IDH1 peptide vaccine. The rearrangement joins TRBV2 to TRBJ2-7; the match to TRBD1 covers 9 bases. The TCR originated in a man aged 25-45 years with glioma. DNA for the CDR3: TGTGCCAGCAGTGAGACAGGGGGTGCCTACGAGCAGTACTTC. Amino acid sequence: CASSETGGAYEQYF.